This TCR beta chain derives from a study of a mutant IDH1 vaccine in newly diagnosed glioma. Study background: In weeks 1, 3, 5, 7, 11, 15, 19 and 23, patients were immunized, eight times in all. Previous treatment comprised radiotherapy, temozolomide, or both, mostly both. Findings and caveats of the study: It was approximately 93% of patients that developed vaccine-induced immune responses.

Time point reported: week 5, during vaccination. Vaccinated patients received 300 ug of mutant IDH1 20-mer peptide per dose, with topical imiquimod. The table came from immunoSEQ multiplex PCR; TCRdb's copy has only in-frame clones and leaves some out. The sample includes 30,000 to 45,000 clones, approximately 89% of them seen just once. Comment on this clone: What it binds is not known.

The CDR3 length is 15 residues. Germline CDR1 SNHLY, CDR2 FYNNEI. V lost 5 bases, J lost 1 base, and 3 bases stayed unmatched. The chain uses TRBV2 and TRBJ2-3, with 10 positions matching TRBD2. This clonotype was obtained from a man aged 45-65 years with glioma. Sequencing used PBMCs, obtained from a glioma patient whose treatment included an IDH1 peptide vaccine. The chain's CDR3 is CASSWGTSGTDTQYF. The CDR3 coding sequence is TGTGCCAGCAGTTGGGGGACTAGCGGCACAGATACGCAGTATTTT.